The 16 T cell receptor beta chains below all came from one sample that was sequenced in a study of blood T cell repertoires in COVID-19. Assay: immunoSEQ multiplex PCR; the TCRdb copy retains only in-frame clones and omits some. Here the sample spans 250,000 to 300,000 clones, roughly 84% being singletons. The sequenced sample was peripheral blood. Receptors originate from a man aged 55 to 69 with acute or convalescent COVID-19.

This clone has a single count. V usage is TRBV2 and J usage is TRBJ2-5; no reliable D call. This CDR3 contains 16 residues. CDR1 and CDR2 from the germline V gene are SNHLY and FYNNEI. Trimming took off 2 bases at V and 3 bases at J, with 16 bases between the two ends. This chain's CDR3 is CASSEMGSPRKETQYF. CDR3 DNA sequence: TGTGCCAGCAGTGAAATGGGCAGTCCTCGGAAAGAGACCCAGTACTTC.

This clone was seen a few times. This chain connects TRBV7-8 to TRBJ2-7, with TRBD2 matching 12 bases. The V gene's germline CDR1 is SGHVS and CDR2 FQNEAQ. CDR3 length: 16 amino acids. V was clipped by 5 bases and J by 3 bases; unmatched bases: 8. CDR3 coding DNA: TGTGCCAGCAGCCCGAGACTAGCGGGAGCGGGCTACGAGCAGTACTTC. It encodes CASSPRLAGAGYEQYF.

The chain uses TRBV28 and TRBJ2-6; D is undetermined. The CDR3 runs to 14 residues. Germline loops: CDR1 MDHEN, CDR2 SYDVKM. CDR3 DNA sequence: TGTGCATTGCTCGAACACTCTGGGGCCAACGTCCTGACTTTC. Residues: CALLEHSGANVLTF.

The V call is TRBV24-1, the J call TRBJ2-1; 7 bases agree with TRBD2. V shed 2 bases, J shed 6 bases, and the junction held 3 bases outside the gene matches. There are 14 residues in the CDR3. CDR1 is KGHDR and CDR2 is SFDVKD in the germline V gene. This CDR3 reads CATSDSTSSNEQFF. The DNA for the CDR3 is TGTGCCACCAGTGATTCGACTAGCAGCAATGAGCAGTTCTTC.

The genes are TRBV7-9 and TRBJ1-1, with a possible D match to TRBD1 (6 bases). CDR1 and CDR2 from the germline V gene are SEHNR and FQNEAQ (reference sequence). V was pared by 4 bases and J by 0 bases, with 9 bases between. The CDR3 has 14 residues. The CDR3 sequence is CASSSQGLNTEAFF. In DNA, the CDR3 is TGTGCCAGCAGCTCACAGGGTTTGAACACTGAAGCTTTCTTT.

In DNA, the CDR3 is TGTGCCAGCGCACAGCCGAACACTGAAGCTTTCTTT. The encoded protein is CASAQPNTEAFF. The chain has TRBV11-2 and TRBJ1-1; D remains unclear. V lost 8 bases to trimming and J lost 1 base, with 8 bases between them. The germline gives CDR1 SGHAT, CDR2 FQNNGV. The length of the CDR3 is 12 residues.

The chain has TRBV3-1 (or the pseudogene TRBV3-2) and TRBJ1-3, with a possible D match to TRBD1 (5 bases). The CDR3 consists of 15 residues. V lost 3 bases and J lost 0, with 9 bases in between. Germline lookup yields CDR1 LGHDT and CDR2 YNNKEL (reference sequence). The CDR3 here is CASSQQGSSGNTIYF. The CDR3 DNA reads as TGTGCCAGCAGCCAGCAGGGATCCTCTGGAAACACCATATATTTT.

The gene calls are TRBV5-5 and TRBJ1-2; 8 bases agree with TRBD1. This CDR3 has 18 residues. The germline V gene has CDR1 SGHKS and CDR2 YYEKEE (reference sequence). The V and J ends lost 2 bases and 4 bases, in that order; junction bases with no gene match: 16. DNA of the CDR3: TGTGCCAGCAGCTTTGGTCTCAGGGCAGGGGGCCCTGGCTATGGCTACACCTTC. Translating it yields CASSFGLRAGGPGYGYTF.

V usage is TRBV5-4 and J usage is TRBJ2-7, with D perhaps TRBD1 (5 bases). CDR1 SGHNT and CDR2 YYREEE come from the germline V gene (reference sequence). V lost 1 base to trimming and J lost 0 bases, with 14 bases between them. The CDR3 contains 16 residues. CDR3 sequence: CASSLKGYRSSYEQYF. The CDR3 DNA reads as TGTGCCAGCAGCTTGAAGGGGTACAGGAGCTCCTACGAGCAGTACTTC.

Comment on this clone: The same CDR3 arises from other DNA sequences in this sample as well. The chain couples TRBV7-2 to TRBJ2-6; D ambiguous. The CDR3 is made up of 15 amino acids. V was trimmed by 1 base and J by 1 base, leaving 5 bases between them. Germline CDR1 SGHTA, CDR2 FQGNSA. The CDR3 sequence: CASSLDSSGANVLTF. CDR3 nucleotides: TGTGCCAGCAGCTTAGACAGTTCTGGGGCCAACGTCCTGACTTTC.

J is TRBJ2-5 and V is TRBV5-1, with a possible D match to TRBD2 (5 bases). Per germline, CDR1 SGHRS and CDR2 YFSETQ. V lost 4 bases to trimming and J lost 1 base, with 20 bases between them. This CDR3 is 17 amino acids long. The CDR3 reads CASSPQNPPGIQETQYF. The CDR3 DNA is TGCGCCAGCAGCCCCCAGAACCCCCCGGGGATCCAAGAGACCCAGTACTTC.

This chain links TRBV19 with TRBJ1-3; 8 positions match TRBD1. CDR1 and CDR2 (germline): LNHDA, SQIVND (reference sequence). The trim removed 6 bases at V and 3 bases at J, leaving 4 bases unmatched. The CDR3 totals 14 residues. CDR3 bases: TGTGCCAGTAGCGTACAGGGGGTTGGAAACACCATATATTTT. Translation: CASSVQGVGNTIYF.

This clone was seen a single time. The chain links TRBV5-6 to TRBJ2-5, with TRBD2 matching 9 bases. This CDR3 has 16 residues. Germline lookup yields CDR1 SGHDT and CDR2 YYEEEE. With V trimmed by 2 bases and J by 1 base, 6 bases remained unmatched. In DNA, the CDR3 is TGTGCCAGCAGCTTAGTTGGGACTAGCACCCAAGAGACCCAGTACTTC. It yields the protein CASSLVGTSTQETQYF.

This sequence joins TRBV2 and TRBJ1-5; D may be TRBD1 (6 bases). V was shortened by 3 bases and J by 6 bases, with 12 bases between the two germline ends. CDR1 SNHLY and CDR2 FYNNEI come from the germline V gene. The CDR3 contains 14 residues. For the CDR3, the DNA is TGTGCCAGCAGTGATCAGGGGATTGGTCAGCCCCAGCATTTT. Translation: CASSDQGIGQPQHF. Complete variable domain (other parts from reference TRBV2 and TRBJ1-5): EPEVTQTPSHQVTQMGQEVILRCVPISNHLYFYWYRQILGQKVEFLVSFYNNEISEKSEIFDDQFSVERPDGSNFTLKIRSTKLEDSAMYFCASSDQGIGQPQHFGDGTRLSIL.

The genes are TRBV7-2 and TRBJ2-7; D is perhaps TRBD1 (6 bases). The CDR3 consists of 12 residues. Germline V gene sequence: CDR1 SGHTA, CDR2 FQGNSA. The V gene lost 2 bases and the J gene lost 6 bases, with 8 bases spanning the gap. CDR3 nucleotides: TGTGCCAGCAGCTTAACAGGGATCGAGCAGTACTTC. It codes for CASSLTGIEQYF.

Notes on this clone: Other DNA sequences in the same sample also yield this CDR3. The rearrangement links TRBV10-3 to TRBJ1-2; tentative D call: TRBD1 (5 bases). CDR3 size: 12 residues. Trimming took off 3 bases at V and 5 bases at J, with 7 bases between the two ends. CDR1 is ENHRY, CDR2 SYGVKD, per germline. The DNA for the CDR3 is TGTGCCATCAGTGAAACAGGTTATGGCTACACCTTC. Protein product: CAISETGYGYTF.